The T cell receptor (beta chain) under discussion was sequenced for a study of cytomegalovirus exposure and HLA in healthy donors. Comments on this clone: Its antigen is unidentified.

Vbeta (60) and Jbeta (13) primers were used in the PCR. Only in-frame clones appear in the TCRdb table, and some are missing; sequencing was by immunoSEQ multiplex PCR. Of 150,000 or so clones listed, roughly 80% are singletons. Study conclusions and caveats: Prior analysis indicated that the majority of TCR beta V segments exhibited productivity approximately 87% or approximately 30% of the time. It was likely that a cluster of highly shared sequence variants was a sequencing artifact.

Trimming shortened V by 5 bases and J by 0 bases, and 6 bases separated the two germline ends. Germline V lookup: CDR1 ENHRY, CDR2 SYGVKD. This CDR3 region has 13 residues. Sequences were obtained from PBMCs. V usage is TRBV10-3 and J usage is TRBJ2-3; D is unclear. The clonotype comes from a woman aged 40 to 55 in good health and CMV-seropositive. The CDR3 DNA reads TGTGCCATCAGTCCCTCTAGCACAGATACGCAGTATTTT. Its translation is CAISPSSTDTQYF.